The T cell receptor (beta chain) described here comes from a study of CD4 T cells in relation to SARS-CoV-2 and coronaviruses. At the level of the study: Shared crossreactive spike epitopes were mapped to their HLA restriction.

Clones were sequenced by immunoSEQ multiplex PCR, and TCRdb holds only the in-frame ones, with some missing. In the table there are roughly 68,000 clones, 80% to 95% of which are singletons. Before the COVID-19 pandemic, during about 2010-2018, CD4+ T cells were taken from unexposed donors. Worth noting for this clone: Its antigen is undetermined.

Germline loops: CDR1 MNHEY, CDR2 SVGAGI. The CDR3 is 16 residues long. V lost 4 bases to trimming and J lost 0 bases; unmatched junction nucleotides: 4. Study results and limitations: This crossreactivity analysis covered spike protein alone, no other viral proteins.

This chain links TRBV6-5 with TRBJ2-4; 9 bases map to TRBD2. This sequence was found in a human donor in good health. Sequencing was carried out using naive CD4+ T cells from PBMCs. Subset given: naive CD4+ T cells isolated by negative enrichment. The CDR3, as DNA: TGTGCCAGCAGTTTTAGCGGGGGAGTAGCCAAAAACATTCAGTACTTC. As protein: CASSFSGGVAKNIQYF.